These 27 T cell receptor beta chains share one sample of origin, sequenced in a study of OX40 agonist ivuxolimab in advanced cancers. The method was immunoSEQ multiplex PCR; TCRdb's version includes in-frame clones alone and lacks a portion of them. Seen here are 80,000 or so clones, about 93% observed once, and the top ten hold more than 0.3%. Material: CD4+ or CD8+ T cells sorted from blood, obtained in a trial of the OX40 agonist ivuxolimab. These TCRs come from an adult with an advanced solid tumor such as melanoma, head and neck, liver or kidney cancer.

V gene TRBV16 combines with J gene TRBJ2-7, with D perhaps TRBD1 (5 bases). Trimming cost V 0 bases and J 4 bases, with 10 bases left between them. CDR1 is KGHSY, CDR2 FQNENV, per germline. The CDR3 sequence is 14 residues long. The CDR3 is CASSQSSQGYEQYF. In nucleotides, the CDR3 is TGTGCCAGCAGCCAATCGTCGCAGGGTTACGAGCAGTACTTC. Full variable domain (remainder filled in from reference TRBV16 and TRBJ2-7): GEEVAQTPKHLVRGEGQKAKLYCAPIKGHSYVFWYQQVLKNEFKFLISFQNENVFDETGMPKERFSAKCLPNSPCSLEIQATKLEDSAVYFCASSQSSQGYEQYFGPGTRLTVT.

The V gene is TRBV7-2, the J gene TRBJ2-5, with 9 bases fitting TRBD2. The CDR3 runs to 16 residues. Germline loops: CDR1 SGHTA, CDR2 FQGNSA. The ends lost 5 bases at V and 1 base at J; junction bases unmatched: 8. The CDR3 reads CASSPMRGGGQETQYF. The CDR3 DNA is TGTGCCAGCAGCCCAATGCGCGGGGGGGGCCAAGAGACCCAGTACTTC.

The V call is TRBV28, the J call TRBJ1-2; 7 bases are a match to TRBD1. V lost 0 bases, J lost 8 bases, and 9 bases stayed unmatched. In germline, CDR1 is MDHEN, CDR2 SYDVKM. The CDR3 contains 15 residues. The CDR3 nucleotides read TGTGCCAGCAGTTTATGGTCAGGGGGGTCCTTGGGCTACACCTTC. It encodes CASSLWSGGSLGYTF.

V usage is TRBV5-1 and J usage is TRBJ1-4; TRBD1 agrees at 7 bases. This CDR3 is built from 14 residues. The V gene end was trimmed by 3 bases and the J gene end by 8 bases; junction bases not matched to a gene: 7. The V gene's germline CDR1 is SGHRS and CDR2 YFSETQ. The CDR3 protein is CASSSGTASEKLFF. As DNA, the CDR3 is TGCGCCAGCAGCTCAGGGACAGCTAGCGAAAAACTGTTTTTT.

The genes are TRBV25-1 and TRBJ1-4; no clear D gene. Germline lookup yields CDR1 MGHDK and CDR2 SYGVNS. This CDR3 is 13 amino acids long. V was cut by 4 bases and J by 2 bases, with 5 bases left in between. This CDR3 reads CASSVSTNEKLFF. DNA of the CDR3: TGTGCCAGCAGTGTGAGCACTAATGAAAAACTGTTTTTT. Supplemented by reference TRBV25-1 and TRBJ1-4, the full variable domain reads EADIYQTPRYLVIGTGKKITLECSQTMGHDKMYWYQQDPGMELHLIHYSYGVNSTEKGDLSSESTVSRIRTEHFPLTLESARPSHTSQYLCASSVSTNEKLFFGSGTQLSVL.

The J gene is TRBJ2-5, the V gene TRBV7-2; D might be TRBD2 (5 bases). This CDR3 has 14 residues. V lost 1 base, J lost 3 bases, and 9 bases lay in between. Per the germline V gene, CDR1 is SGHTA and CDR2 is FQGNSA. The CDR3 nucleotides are TGTGCCAGCAGCTTAGAACGGCGGGAAGAGACCCAGTACTTC. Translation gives CASSLERREETQYF.

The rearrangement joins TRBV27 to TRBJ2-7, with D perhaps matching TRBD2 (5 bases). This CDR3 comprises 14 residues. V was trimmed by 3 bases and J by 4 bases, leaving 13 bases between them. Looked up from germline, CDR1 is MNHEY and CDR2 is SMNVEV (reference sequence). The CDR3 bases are TGTGCCAGCAGTTTTATAAGCGGAGGTTACGAGCAGTACTTC. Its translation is CASSFISGGYEQYF.

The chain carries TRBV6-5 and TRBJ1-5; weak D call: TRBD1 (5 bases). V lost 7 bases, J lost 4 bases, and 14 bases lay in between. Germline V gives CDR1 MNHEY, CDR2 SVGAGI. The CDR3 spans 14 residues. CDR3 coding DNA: TGTGCCAGCACCCAATTGGACATTAATCAGCCCCAGCATTTT. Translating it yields CASTQLDINQPQHF.

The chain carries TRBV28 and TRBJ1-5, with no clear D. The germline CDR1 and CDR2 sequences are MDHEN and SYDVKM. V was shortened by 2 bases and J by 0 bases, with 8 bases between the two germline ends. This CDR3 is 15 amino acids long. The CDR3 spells CASSLNSPSNQPQHF. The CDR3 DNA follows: TGTGCCAGCAGTTTAAACAGTCCTAGCAATCAGCCCCAGCATTTT.

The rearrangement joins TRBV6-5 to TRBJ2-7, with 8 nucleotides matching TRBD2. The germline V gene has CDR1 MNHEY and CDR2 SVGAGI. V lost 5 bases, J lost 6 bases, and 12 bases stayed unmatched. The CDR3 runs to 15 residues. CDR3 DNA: TGTGCCAGCAGTCGAGCGGGAGTAACTGTAGGCGAGCAGTACTTC. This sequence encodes CASSRAGVTVGEQYF.

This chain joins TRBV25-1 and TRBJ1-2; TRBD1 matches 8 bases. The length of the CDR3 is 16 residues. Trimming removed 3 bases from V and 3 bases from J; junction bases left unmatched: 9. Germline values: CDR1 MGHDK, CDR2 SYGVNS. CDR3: CASSDPRTGRHYGYTF. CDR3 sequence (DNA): TGTGCCAGCAGTGACCCCCGGACAGGGCGGCACTATGGCTACACCTTC.

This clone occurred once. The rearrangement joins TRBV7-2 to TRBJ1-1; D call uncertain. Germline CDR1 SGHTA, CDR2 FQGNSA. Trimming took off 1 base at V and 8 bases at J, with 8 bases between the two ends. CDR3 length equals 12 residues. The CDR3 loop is CASSLGVGEAFF. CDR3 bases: TGTGCCAGCAGCTTAGGGGTGGGGGAAGCTTTCTTT. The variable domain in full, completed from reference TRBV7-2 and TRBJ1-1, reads GAGVSQSPSNKVTEKGKDVELRCDPISGHTALYWYRQSLGQGLEFLIYFQGNSAPDKSGLPSDRFSAERTGGSVSTLTIQRTQQEDSAVYLCASSLGVGEAFFGQGTRLTVV.

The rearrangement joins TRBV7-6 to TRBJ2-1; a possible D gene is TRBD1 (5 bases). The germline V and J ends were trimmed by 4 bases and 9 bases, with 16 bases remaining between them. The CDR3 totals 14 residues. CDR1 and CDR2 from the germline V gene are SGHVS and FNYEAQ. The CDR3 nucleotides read TGTGCCAGCAGCTCCACCGCAGGGCCAGGTGAGCAGTTCTTC. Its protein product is CASSSTAGPGEQFF.

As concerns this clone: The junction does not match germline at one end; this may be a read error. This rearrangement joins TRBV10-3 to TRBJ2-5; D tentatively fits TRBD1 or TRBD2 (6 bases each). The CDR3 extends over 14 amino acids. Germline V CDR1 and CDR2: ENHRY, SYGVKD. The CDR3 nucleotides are TGTGCCATCAATGAGGGGGGCGGGTCAGAGACCCAGTACTTC. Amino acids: CAINEGGGSETQYF.

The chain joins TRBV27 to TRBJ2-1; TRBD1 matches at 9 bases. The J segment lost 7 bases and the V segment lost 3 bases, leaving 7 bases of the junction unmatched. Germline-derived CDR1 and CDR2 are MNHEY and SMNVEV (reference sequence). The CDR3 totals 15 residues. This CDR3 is CASSLLGQGINEQFF. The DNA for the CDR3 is TGTGCCAGCAGTTTGCTGGGACAGGGTATAAATGAGCAGTTCTTC.

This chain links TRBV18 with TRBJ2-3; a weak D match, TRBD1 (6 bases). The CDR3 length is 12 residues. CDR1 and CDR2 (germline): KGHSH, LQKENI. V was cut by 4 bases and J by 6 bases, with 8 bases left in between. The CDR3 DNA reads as TGTGCCAGCTCACTACAGGGTGATACGCAGTATTTT. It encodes CASSLQGDTQYF.

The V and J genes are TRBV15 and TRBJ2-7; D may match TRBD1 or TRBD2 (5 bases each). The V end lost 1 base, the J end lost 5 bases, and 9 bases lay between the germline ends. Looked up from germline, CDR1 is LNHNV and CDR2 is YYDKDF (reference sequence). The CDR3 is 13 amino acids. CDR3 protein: CATSRVEGNEQYF. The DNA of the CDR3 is TGTGCCACCAGCAGAGTTGAGGGGAACGAGCAGTACTTC. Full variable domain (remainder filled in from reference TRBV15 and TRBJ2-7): DAMVIQNPRYQVTQFGKPVTLSCSQTLNHNVMYWYQQKSSQAPKLLFHYYDKDFNNEADTPDNFQSRRPNTSFCFLDIRSPGLGDTAMYLCATSRVEGNEQYFGPGTRLTVT.

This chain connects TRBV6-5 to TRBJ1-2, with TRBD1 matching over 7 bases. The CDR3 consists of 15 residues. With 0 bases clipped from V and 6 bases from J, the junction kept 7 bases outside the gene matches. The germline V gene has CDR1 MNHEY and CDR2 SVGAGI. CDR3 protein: CASSYSRQGANGYTF. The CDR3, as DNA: TGTGCCAGCAGTTACTCTAGACAGGGTGCAAATGGCTACACCTTC.

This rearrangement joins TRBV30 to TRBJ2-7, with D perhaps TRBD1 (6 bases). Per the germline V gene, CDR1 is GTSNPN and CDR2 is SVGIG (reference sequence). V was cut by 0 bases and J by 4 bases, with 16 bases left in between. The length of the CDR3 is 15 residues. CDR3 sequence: CAWSVAGVGQYEQYF. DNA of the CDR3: TGTGCCTGGAGTGTAGCTGGGGTAGGACAGTACGAGCAGTACTTC.

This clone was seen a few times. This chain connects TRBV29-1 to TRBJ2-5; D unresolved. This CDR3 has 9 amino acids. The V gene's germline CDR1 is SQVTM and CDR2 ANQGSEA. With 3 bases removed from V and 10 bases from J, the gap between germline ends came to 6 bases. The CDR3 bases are TGCAGCGTTGATATAGACCAGTACTTC. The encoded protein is CSVDIDQYF.

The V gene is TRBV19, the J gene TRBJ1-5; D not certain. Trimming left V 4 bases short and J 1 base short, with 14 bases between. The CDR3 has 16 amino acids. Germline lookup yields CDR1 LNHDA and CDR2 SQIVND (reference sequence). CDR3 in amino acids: CASSTVGENSNQPQHF. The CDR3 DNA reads TGTGCCAGTAGTACTGTCGGGGAAAACAGCAATCAGCCCCAGCATTTT. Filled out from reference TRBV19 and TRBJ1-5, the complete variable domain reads DGGITQSPKYLFRKEGQNVTLSCEQNLNHDAMYWYRQDPGQGLRLIYYSQIVNDFQKGDIAEGYSVSREKKESFPLTVTSAQKNPTAFYLCASSTVGENSNQPQHFGDGTRLSIL.

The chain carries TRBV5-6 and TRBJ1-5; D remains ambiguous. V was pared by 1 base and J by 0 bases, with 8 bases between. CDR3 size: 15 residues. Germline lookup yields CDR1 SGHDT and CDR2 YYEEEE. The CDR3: CASSLRDISNQPQHF. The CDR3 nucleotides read TGTGCCAGCAGCTTGAGGGATATTAGCAATCAGCCCCAGCATTTT. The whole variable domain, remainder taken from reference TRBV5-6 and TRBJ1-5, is DAGVTQSPTHLIKTRGQQVTLRCSPKSGHDTVSWYQQALGQGPQFIFQYYEEEERQRGNFPDRFSGHQFPNYSSELNVNALLLGDSALYLCASSLRDISNQPQHFGDGTRLSIL.

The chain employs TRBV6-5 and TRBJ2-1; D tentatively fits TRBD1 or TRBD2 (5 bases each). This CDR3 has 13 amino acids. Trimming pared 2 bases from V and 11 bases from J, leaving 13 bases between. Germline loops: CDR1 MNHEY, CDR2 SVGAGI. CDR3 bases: TGTGCCAGCAGTTACCGGGACGCAGGCAAGCAGTTCTTC. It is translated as CASSYRDAGKQFF.

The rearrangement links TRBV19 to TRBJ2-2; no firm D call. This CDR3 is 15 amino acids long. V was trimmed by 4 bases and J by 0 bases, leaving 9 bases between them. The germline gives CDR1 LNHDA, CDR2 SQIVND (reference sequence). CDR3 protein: CASSTWGSNTGELFF. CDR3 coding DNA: TGTGCCAGTAGTACATGGGGATCGAACACCGGGGAGCTGTTTTTT.

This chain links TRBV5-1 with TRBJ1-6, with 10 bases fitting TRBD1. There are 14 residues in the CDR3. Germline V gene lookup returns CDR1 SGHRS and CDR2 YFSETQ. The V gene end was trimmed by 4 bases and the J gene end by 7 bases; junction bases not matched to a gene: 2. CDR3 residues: CASSGGQGNSPLHF. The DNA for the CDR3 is TGCGCCAGCAGCGGGGGACAGGGGAATTCACCCCTCCACTTT.

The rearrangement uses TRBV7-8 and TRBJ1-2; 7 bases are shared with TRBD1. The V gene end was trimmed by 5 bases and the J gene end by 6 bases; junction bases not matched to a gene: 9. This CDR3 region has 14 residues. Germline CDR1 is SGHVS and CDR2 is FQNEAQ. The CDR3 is CASSLRQGQDGYTF. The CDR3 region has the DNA TGTGCCAGCAGCCTGAGACAGGGACAAGATGGCTACACCTTC.

DNA for the CDR3: TGTGCCAGCAGTGGGGGAACAGATACGCAGTATTTT. It specifies CASSGGTDTQYF. The chain couples TRBV2 to TRBJ2-3; D gene uncertain. Trimming removed 4 bases at V and 3 bases at J, with 5 bases between. In germline, CDR1 is SNHLY, CDR2 FYNNEI. This CDR3 comprises 12 residues.